The sequence of this T cell receptor (beta chain) was determined in a study of CXCR3-negative and CXCR3-positive naive CD8 T cells. Study findings and constraints: No difference in surface CD5 was seen between naive subsets, and TCR strength was inferred from TRB CDR3 properties.

Phenotypically, naive CD8+ T cells corresponded to CD45RO-CCR7+CD27+CD95-. Concerning this clonotype: What it binds is not known.

CDR1 and CDR2 (germline): SGHRS, YFSETQ. This CDR3 has 13 residues. The libraries of TRB cDNA were prepared using 5' RACE with UMI labels. TCRdb reworked the 5' RACE reads into one entry per CDR3 protein, no DNA. The sample spans around 92,000 distinct CDR3 sequences; the ten largest clones claim around 1.7%. The sequence came from a human donor in good health. Some clones in this sample may be carry-over from other donors' samples. The V gene is TRBV5-1, the J gene TRBJ2-7. The sequenced sample consisted of naive CXCR3- CD8+ T cells from blood. Subset here: CD45RO-CCR7+CD27+CD95- naive CD8+ T cells lacking CXCR3 (TNR3-). CDR3 loop: CASSFAGVNEQYF. Supplemented by reference TRBV5-1 and TRBJ2-7, the full variable domain reads KAGVTQTPRYLIKTRGQQVTLSCSPISGHRSVSWYQQTPGQGLQFLFEYFSETQRNKGNFPGRFSGRQFSNSRSEMNVSTLELGDSALYLCASSFAGVNEQYFGPGTRLTVT.